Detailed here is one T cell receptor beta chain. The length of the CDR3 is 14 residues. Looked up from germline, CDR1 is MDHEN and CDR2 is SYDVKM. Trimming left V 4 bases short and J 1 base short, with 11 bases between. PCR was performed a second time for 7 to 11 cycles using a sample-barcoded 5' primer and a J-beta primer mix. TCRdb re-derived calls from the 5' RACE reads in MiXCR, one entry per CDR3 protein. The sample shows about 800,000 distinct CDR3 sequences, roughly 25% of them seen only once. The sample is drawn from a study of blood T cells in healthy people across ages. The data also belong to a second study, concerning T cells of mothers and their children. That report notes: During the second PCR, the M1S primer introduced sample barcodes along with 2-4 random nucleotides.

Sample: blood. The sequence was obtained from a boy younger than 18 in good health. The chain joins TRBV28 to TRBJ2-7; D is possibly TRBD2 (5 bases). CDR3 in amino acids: CASSYPGKSYEQYF. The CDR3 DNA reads TGTGCCAGCAGTTACCCCGGGAAATCCTACGAGCAGTACTTC.